Detailed here is one T cell receptor beta chain. Antigen specificity is unknown. Primers for the PCR totalled 60 Vbeta and 13 Jbeta. Profiled with immunoSEQ multiplex PCR; TCRdb holds only in-frame clones, not every one. The sample holds 150,000 to 200,000 clones, 83% seen once. This sample was included in a study of cytomegalovirus exposure and HLA in healthy donors. This CDR3 is built from 13 residues. Trimming left V 5 bases short and J 5 bases short, with 12 bases between. Germline-derived CDR1 and CDR2 are SGHAT and FQNNGV. Study conclusions and caveats: Most CMV-associated TCR beta chains were later found to appear HLA-restricted. Association of a missense DCLRE1C variant with TCR beta V- and J-gene trimming was reported in a later analysis.

The clonotype was recovered from a middle-aged man in good health and CMV-seropositive. The sample consisted of PBMCs. This chain links TRBV11-2 with TRBJ1-1; D perhaps matches TRBD1 (6 bases). The CDR3 here is CASSNRGATEAFF. Written as DNA, the CDR3 is TGTGCCAGCAGCAATCGGGGGGCAACTGAAGCTTTCTTT.